This T cell receptor beta chain is from a study of cytomegalovirus exposure and HLA in healthy donors. Overall study results and limits: Most TCR sequences proved rare, with some public TCRs found in many donors. In vitro work confirmed that a few CMV-associated chains recognize CMV antigens. The TCR clusters that emerged in the first cohort tended, a later analysis found, to co-occur in the roughly 130 validation repertoires. According to the study, around 150 TCR beta chains were cytomegalovirus-associated.

Of note for this clone: The antigen is unknown.

The CDR3 extends over 15 amino acids. J lost 4 bases, V lost 5 bases, and 9 bases had no gene match. CDR1 is LNHDA and CDR2 is SQIVND in the germline V gene (reference sequence). Measured with immunoSEQ multiplex PCR; TCRdb has only the in-frame clones, and not every one. The table lists roughly 300,000 clones, more than 80% of them singletons. Sequences were obtained from PBMCs. The receptor's source is a woman in her late teens or twenties in good health and CMV-seronegative. The genes are TRBV19 and TRBJ1-1; 8 bases match TRBD1. The DNA of the CDR3 is TGTGCCAGTAGTTTGTCGAAACAGGGGGGCACTGAAGCTTTCTTT. Translated, it gives CASSLSKQGGTEAFF.